This T cell receptor beta chain emerged from a study of cytomegalovirus exposure and HLA in healthy donors. Broader study findings: A few CMV-associated chains were confirmed in vitro to be specific for CMV antigens. TCR clusters originating in the first cohort tended to co-occur in the 110 or so validation repertoires, according to a later analysis.

The donors belonged to the roughly 110-subject validation cohort, separate from the approximately 700-subject first cohort. The CDR3 runs to 15 residues. CDR1 is LNHNV, CDR2 YYDKDF, per germline (reference sequence). Trimming at V came to 3 bases and at J to 4 bases, leaving 5 bases not matched to a gene. In the case of this clone: Its antigen is undetermined.

Only in-frame clones appear in the TCRdb table, and some are missing; sequencing was by immunoSEQ multiplex PCR. Seen here are some 150,000 clones, 65% to 90% observed once, and the top ten hold about a fifth. The chain recombines TRBV15 with TRBJ1-5; 8 nucleotides match TRBD1. Sequenced material: PBMCs. This TCR came from a man in his late teens or twenties in good health and CMV-seropositive. The CDR3 DNA sequence: TGTGCCACCAGCAGCGACAGGGGAGTAAATCAGCCCCAGCATTTT. Translating gives CATSSDRGVNQPQHF.